The 13 T cell receptor beta chains listed next were all sequenced from one sample in a study of T cell changes during pregnancy in multiple sclerosis. Sequenced by immunoSEQ multiplex PCR; TCRdb stores in-frame clones only, minus some. In the table there are tens of thousands of clones, 94% of which are singletons. Sequencing used peripheral blood, obtained in the third trimester of pregnancy. The source is a female donor with multiple sclerosis, enrolled in a pregnancy study.

The rearrangement joins TRBV11-3 to TRBJ2-3; 8 positions agree with TRBD2. Germline V gene data show CDR1 as SGHNT and CDR2 as YENEEA. The CDR3 spans 14 residues. After removal of 5 bases from V and 6 bases from J, the junction contained 7 bases not matched to a gene. The CDR3 here is CASSPREGHDTQYF. CDR3 DNA: TGTGCCAGCAGCCCACGGGAGGGCCACGATACGCAGTATTTT. Full variable domain (rest looked up from reference TRBV11-3 and TRBJ2-3): EAGVVQSPRYKIIEKKQPVAFWCNPISGHNTLYWYLQNLGQGPELLIRYENEEAVDDSQLPKDRFSAERLKGVDSTLKIQPAELGDSAVYLCASSPREGHDTQYFGPGTRLTVL.

This clone was detected only once. This chain uses TRBV28 with TRBJ1-2, with 7 bases identical to TRBD1. The CDR3 totals 15 residues. The germline gives CDR1 MDHEN, CDR2 SYDVKM. V shed 4 bases, J shed 1 base, and the junction held 6 bases outside the gene matches. The CDR3 is CASSSHRGFNYGYTF. In DNA, the CDR3 is TGTGCCAGCAGTTCCCACAGGGGATTTAACTATGGCTACACCTTC.

This clone was observed a handful of times. V gene TRBV6-1 combines with J gene TRBJ1-1; a weak D match, TRBD1 (5 bases). Germline V gene data show CDR1 as MNHNS and CDR2 as SASEGT. Between the trimmed V and J ends, which lost 7 bases and 8 bases, there was a span of 17 bases. CDR3 length: 13 amino acids. CDR3 DNA: TGTGCCAGCACTTTGGGGGGTAGGTCCGAAGCTTTCTTT. This codes for CASTLGGRSEAFF.

The rearrangement links TRBV9 to TRBJ1-2; D gene uncertain. CDR1 and CDR2 (germline): SGDLS, YYNGEE. Between the trimmed V and J ends, which lost 3 bases and 1 base, there was a span of 22 bases. This CDR3 contains 18 residues. The CDR3 DNA sequence: TGTGCCAGCAGCGCCGGGGTCGGAACAGATGAGCTTAACTATGGCTACACCTTC. It translates to CASSAGVGTDELNYGYTF.

This clone occurred once. J is TRBJ2-4 and V is TRBV2; 7 nucleotides agree with TRBD1. The CDR3 is made up of 14 amino acids. V gave up 7 bases and J gave up 6 bases; unmatched junction bases: 9. CDR1 is SNHLY and CDR2 is FYNNEI in the germline V gene. CDR3 region: CASKPPGGSNIQYF. CDR3 sequence (DNA): TGTGCCAGCAAACCTCCAGGGGGATCAAACATTCAGTACTTC.

The chain is built from TRBV4-1 and TRBJ2-7; D uncertain. The V end lost 1 base, the J end lost 0 bases, and 7 bases lay between the germline ends. This CDR3 contains 14 residues. Germline CDR1 is MGHRA and CDR2 is YSYEKL. Written as DNA, the CDR3 is TGCGCCAGCAGCCAAGCAGATCCCTCCTACGAGCAGTACTTC. Translating gives CASSQADPSYEQYF.

The rearrangement uses TRBV11-2 and TRBJ2-2; 10 nucleotides match TRBD2. V lost 6 bases to trimming and J lost 4 bases; unmatched junction nucleotides: 5. CDR1 and CDR2 (germline): SGHAT, FQNNGV. The CDR3 extends over 15 amino acids. The CDR3 loop reads CASSHGLAVTGELFF. As DNA, the CDR3 is TGTGCCAGCAGTCACGGACTAGCGGTCACCGGGGAGCTGTTTTTT.

The chain combines TRBV19 with TRBJ2-1; 10 bases are a match to TRBD2. CDR1 LNHDA and CDR2 SQIVND come from the germline V gene (reference sequence). CDR3 length: 15 amino acids. The trim removed 3 bases at V and 9 bases at J, leaving 8 bases unmatched. CDR3 region: CASSMWTSGTGEQFF. The CDR3 DNA is TGTGCCAGTAGTATGTGGACTAGCGGAACTGGTGAGCAGTTCTTC.

Details on this clone: Its ends do not fully match the called genes, so a read error is possible. This chain links TRBV7-9 with TRBJ1-5; D gene uncertain. The germline gives CDR1 SEHNR, CDR2 FQNEAQ (reference sequence). CDR3 length: 14 amino acids. CDR3 coding DNA: TGTGCCAGCAGCGACTACGAGCGCAACCAGCCCCAGCATTTT. It translates to CASSDYERNQPQHF.

Here the CDR3 reads CASTGRGNTDTQYF. CDR3 in DNA: TGTGCCAGTACTGGACGGGGAAACACAGATACGCAGTATTTT. The rearrangement links TRBV19 to TRBJ2-3; D might be TRBD2 (5 bases). The CDR3 has 14 amino acids. Germline values: CDR1 LNHDA, CDR2 SQIVND (reference sequence). V gave up 7 bases and J gave up 2 bases, with 13 bases separating them.

The DNA of the CDR3 is TGCGCCAGCAGCCCAGGAGCGGTGAACACTGAAGCTTTCTTT. Amino acid sequence: CASSPGAVNTEAFF. This chain uses TRBV5-1 with TRBJ1-1; no clear D gene. The V end was cut by 4 bases, the J end by 0 bases, with 10 bases between. The CDR3 has 14 amino acids. The germline gives CDR1 SGHRS, CDR2 YFSETQ.

This chain joins TRBV2 and TRBJ1-2, with a possible D match to TRBD1 (5 bases). V dropped 2 bases and J dropped 1 base, with 8 bases sitting between them. Germline loops: CDR1 SNHLY, CDR2 FYNNEI. The CDR3 covers 14 residues. CDR3 nucleotides: TGTGCCAGCAGTGAATCGGGGGGTAACTATGGCTACACCTTC. As protein: CASSESGGNYGYTF.

The gene calls are TRBV19 and TRBJ2-2; 15 bases fit TRBD2. V shed 3 bases and J 4 bases; nucleotides not matched to a gene: 9. This CDR3 has 19 amino acids. CDR1 is LNHDA, CDR2 SQIVND, per germline (reference sequence). The CDR3 bases are TGTGCCAGTAGTATGTCCGGACTAGCGGGAGGGTCGGGCACCGGGGAGCTGTTTTTT. Amino acid sequence: CASSMSGLAGGSGTGELFF.